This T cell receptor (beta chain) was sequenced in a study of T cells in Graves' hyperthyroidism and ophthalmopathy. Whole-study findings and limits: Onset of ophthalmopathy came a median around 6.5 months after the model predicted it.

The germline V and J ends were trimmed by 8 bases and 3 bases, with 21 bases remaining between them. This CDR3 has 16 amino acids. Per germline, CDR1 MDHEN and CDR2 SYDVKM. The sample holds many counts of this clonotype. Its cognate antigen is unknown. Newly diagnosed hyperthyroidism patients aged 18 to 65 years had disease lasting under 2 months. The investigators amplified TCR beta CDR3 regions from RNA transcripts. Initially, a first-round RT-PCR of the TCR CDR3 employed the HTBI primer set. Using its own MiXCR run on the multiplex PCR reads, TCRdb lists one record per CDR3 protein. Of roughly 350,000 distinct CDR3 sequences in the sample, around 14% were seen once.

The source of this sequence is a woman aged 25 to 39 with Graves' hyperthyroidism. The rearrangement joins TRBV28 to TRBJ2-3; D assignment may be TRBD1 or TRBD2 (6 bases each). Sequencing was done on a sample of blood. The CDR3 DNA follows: TGTGCCAGCTCCTCTACGGGGGCTGCTTGGACAGATACGCAGTATTTT. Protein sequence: CASSSTGAAWTDTQYF.